A selection of T cell receptor beta chains follows, all from one sample in a study of cytomegalovirus exposure and HLA in healthy donors. Produced via immunoSEQ multiplex PCR; TCRdb's table is partial and in-frame only. Of roughly 120,000 clones listed, approximately 73% are singletons. The sequenced sample consisted of PBMCs. The source is a man in his 60s in good health and CMV-seropositive. CDR3s include the opening cysteine and the closing phenylalanine or tryptophan. The D gene is left open where the match is weak. Not all rows give a size; the values are once, few, many and, for expanded clones, a class.

>TRBJ2-4|-|TRBV4-2|-
CASSQDPGGVAKNIQYF
TGTGCCAGCAGCCAAGACCCCGGGGGTGTAGCCAAAAACATTCAGTACTTC
>TRBJ1-4|-|TRBV4-1|-
CASSQEADSGLFF
TGCGCCAGCAGCCAAGAAGCGGACAGTGGACTGTTTTTT
>TRBJ2-1|-|TRBV28|TRBD2
CASLSQGRGGRDEQFF
TGTGCCAGCTTAAGCCAAGGGCGGGGGGGCAGGGATGAGCAGTTCTTC
>TRBJ2-5|-|TRBV5-1|TRBD1
CASSLEGGAPKTQYF
TGCGCCAGCAGCTTGGAAGGGGGCGCCCCGAAGACCCAGTACTTC
>TRBJ2-5|-|TRBV7-6|TRBD1
CASSSDRGETQYF
TGTGCCAGCAGCTCGGACAGGGGGGAGACCCAGTACTTC
>TRBJ2-1|-|TRBV11-2|-
CASSLDWAGEFF
TGTGCCAGCAGCTTAGATTGGGCAGGGGAGTTCTTC
>TRBJ2-1|-|TRBV2|TRBD2
CASRRLAGGRAYNEQFF
TGTGCCAGCAGGCGACTAGCGGGGGGGCGAGCTTACAATGAGCAGTTCTTC
>TRBJ1-3|-|TRBV5-1|-
CASRLGGLSGNTIYF
TGCGCCAGCAGATTGGGGGGACTATCGGGAAACACCATATATTTT
>TRBJ1-3|-|TRBV30|-
CGRGANPGNTIYF
TGTGGTCGGGGAGCCAATCCAGGAAACACCATATATTTT
>TRBJ2-5|-|TRBV9|-
CASSPQLQETQYF
TGTGCCAGCAGCCCACAGCTCCAAGAGACCCAGTACTTC
>TRBJ2-7|-|TRBV5-1|TRBD1
CASSPWGTGNEQYF
TGCGCCAGCAGCCCCTGGGGGACAGGGAACGAGCAGTACTTC
>TRBJ1-1|few|TRBV7-9|TRBD1
CASSQGTGLNTEAFF
TGTGCCAGCAGCCAAGGGACAGGCCTTAACACTGAAGCTTTCTTT
>TRBJ1-5|-|TRBV19|-
CASSISGRGGQPQHF
TGTGCCAGTAGTATATCGGGCAGGGGCGGCCAGCCCCAGCATTTT
>TRBJ2-5|few|TRBV5-1|-
CASSLVPRGAYQETQYF
TGCGCCAGCAGCTTGGTACCTCGGGGGGCCTATCAAGAGACCCAGTACTTC
>TRBJ1-6|-|TRBV9|TRBD1
CASSSRTGSNSPLHF
TGTGCCAGCAGCTCCCGGACAGGGTCAAATTCACCTCTCCACTTT
>TRBJ2-7|-|TRBV5-1|-
CASRATGAVSWYF
TGCGCCAGCAGAGCGACAGGCGCTGTTTCGTGGTACTTC
>TRBJ1-1|-|TRBV2|-
CASSPTEMNTEAFF
TGTGCCAGCAGCCCGACGGAGATGAACACTGAAGCTTTCTTT
>TRBJ2-2|-|TRBV5-4|-
CASSLGGNPGELFF
TGTGCCAGCAGCTTAGGAGGGAATCCCGGGGAGCTGTTTTTT
>TRBJ2-3|-|TRBV19|-
CASSSGYGSSTDTQYF
TGTGCCAGTAGTAGTGGTTACGGGAGTAGCACAGATACGCAGTATTTT
>TRBJ2-1|-|TRBV5-4|TRBD2
CASSLGLGGGKDEQFF
TGTGCCAGCAGCTTGGGACTGGGGGGGGGAAAAGATGAGCAGTTCTTC
>TRBJ1-2|few|TRBV4-1|TRBD1
CASSQEGRGLDGYTF
TGCGCCAGCAGCCAAGAAGGCAGGGGGCTAGATGGCTACACCTTC
>TRBJ1-2|once|TRBV5-4|-
CASSLQQEGNYGYTF
TGTGCCAGCAGCTTACAACAGGAGGGAAACTATGGCTACACCTTC
>TRBJ2-5|-|TRBV7-3|-
CASSIGGAQETQYF
TGTGCCAGCAGTATTGGGGGGGCGCAGGAGACCCAGTACTTC
>TRBJ2-5|-|TRBV5-4|TRBD2
CASSSTSGDQKGTQYF
TGTGCCAGCAGCTCGACTAGCGGGGACCAAAAGGGGACCCAGTACTTC
>TRBJ1-4|-|TRBV5-6|TRBD1
CASSYGQGGEKLFF
TGTGCCAGCAGCTACGGACAGGGGGGTGAAAAACTGTTTTTT
>TRBJ1-1|few|TRBV10-1|-
CASSESGGTEAFF
TGCGCCAGCAGTGAGTCCGGCGGGACTGAAGCTTTCTTT
>TRBJ1-1|-|TRBV10-3|TRBD1
CAISDDRGTEAFF
TGTGCCATCAGTGATGACAGGGGCACTGAAGCTTTCTTT
>TRBJ2-4|-|TRBV28|-
CASSSWRGGLAKNIQYF
TGTGCCAGCAGTTCCTGGCGCGGGGGCCTAGCCAAAAACATTCAGTACTTC
>TRBJ2-2|-|TRBV6-5|-
CASSRGTGELFF
TGTGCCAGCAGTAGGGGCACCGGGGAGCTGTTTTTT
>TRBJ2-1|-|TRBV11-2|-
CASITLRGGYNEQFF
TGTGCCAGCATCACTCTTAGGGGGGGATACAATGAGCAGTTCTTC
>TRBJ1-4|once|TRBV27|-
CASSPTWATNEKLFF
TGTGCCAGCAGTCCGACTTGGGCAACTAATGAAAAACTGTTTTTT
>TRBJ2-3|-|TRBV6-1|TRBD2
CASRLTSGLDTQYF
TGTGCCAGCAGACTGACTAGCGGGCTAGATACGCAGTATTTT
>TRBJ1-4|-|TRBV28|-
CASSFRRATNEKLFF
TGTGCCAGCAGTTTCAGACGGGCAACTAATGAAAAACTGTTTTTT
>TRBJ2-1|-|TRBV5-1|TRBD1
CASSGDRGAYNEQFF
TGCGCCAGCAGCGGCGACAGGGGAGCCTACAATGAGCAGTTCTTC
>TRBJ1-2|once|TRBV5-4|TRBD1
CASSPKGQGIFSYTF
TGTGCCAGCAGCCCTAAAGGACAGGGGATATTCAGCTACACCTTC
>TRBJ1-4|-|TRBV28|-
CASRFTGPLGGKKLFF
TGTGCCAGCAGGTTCACGGGCCCCCTAGGAGGGAAAAAACTGTTTTTT
>TRBJ2-2|-|TRBV4-1|-
CASTLRRETTYLGTGELFF
TGCGCCAGCACCCTCCGTCGGGAGACGACTTACCTGGGCACCGGGGAGCTGTTTTTT
>TRBJ2-7|-|TRBV5-4|TRBD1
CASTRTGQGVTYEQYF
TGTGCCAGCACCCGGACCGGACAGGGAGTAACCTACGAGCAGTACTTC
>TRBJ2-3|-|TRBV5-1|TRBD2
CASSLGLAGGPDTQYF
TGCGCCAGCAGCTTGGGACTAGCGGGGGGGCCGGATACGCAGTATTTT
>TRBJ2-2|-|TRBV6-5|-
CASRRLPGELFF
TGTGCCAGCAGAAGACTCCCCGGGGAGCTGTTTTTT
>TRBJ2-2|few|TRBV6-1|-
CASFSLKNTGELFF
TGTGCCAGCTTCTCCCTTAAGAACACCGGGGAGCTGTTTTTT
>TRBJ1-3|-|TRBV5-1|TRBD1
CASSFTGEVGNTIYF
TGCGCCAGCAGCTTTACAGGGGAGGTGGGAAACACCATATATTTT
>TRBJ2-2|-|TRBV5-1|TRBD1
CASSLETGSNTGELFF
TGCGCCAGCAGCTTGGAGACAGGGTCGAACACCGGGGAGCTGTTTTTT